The 28 T cell receptor beta chains reported below all come from one sample, sequenced in a study of a mutant IDH1 vaccine in newly diagnosed glioma. Assay: immunoSEQ multiplex PCR; the TCRdb copy retains only in-frame clones and omits some. The sample includes 25,000 to 35,000 clones, around 80% of them seen just once. Specified time point: baseline, week 1 (first vaccination visit). The sample's treatment: pre-vaccination baseline after standard-of-care therapy. This material consisted of PBMCs, taken from a glioma patient treated with radiotherapy, temozolomide or both. These receptor sequences come from a man aged 25 to 45 with glioma.

This chain uses TRBV6-1 with TRBJ2-7, with 12 bases identical to TRBD2. The ends lost 9 bases at V and 1 base at J; junction bases unmatched: 7. Germline values: CDR1 MNHNS, CDR2 SASEGT. The CDR3 runs 15 residues. As DNA, the CDR3 is TGTGCCAGTAAGGGACTAGCGGGCTCATCCTACGAGCAGTACTTC. It codes for CASKGLAGSSYEQYF.

The chain employs TRBV7-3 and TRBJ2-2; D is perhaps TRBD1 (5 bases). V was clipped by 6 bases and J by 7 bases, with 15 bases between them. This CDR3 is 14 amino acids long. Germline V gives CDR1 SGHTA, CDR2 FQGTGA. The CDR3, as DNA: TGTGCCAGCAGGATTAGTAAGGGGCTCGGGGAGCTGTTTTTT. This gives the protein CASRISKGLGELFF.

Here the CDR3 reads CSVGRTTLNTEAFF. The DNA for the CDR3 is TGCAGCGTGGGAAGGACAACTCTGAACACTGAAGCTTTCTTT. V usage is TRBV29-1 and J usage is TRBJ1-1, with D possibly TRBD1 on 5 matching bases. The V end lost 6 bases, the J end lost 0 bases, and 14 bases lay between the germline ends. Germline assignment: CDR1 SQVTM and CDR2 ANQGSEA. The CDR3 runs to 14 residues.

V gene TRBV5-1 combines with J gene TRBJ2-6; 7 bases agree with TRBD1. The ends lost 4 bases at V and 1 base at J; junction bases unmatched: 5. Germline V gene data show CDR1 as SGHRS and CDR2 as YFSETQ. There are 16 residues in the CDR3. CDR3 residues: CASSPQGQSGANVLTF. CDR3 coding DNA: TGCGCCAGCAGCCCACAGGGGCAATCTGGGGCCAACGTCCTGACTTTC. Full variable domain (outside the CDR3, taken from reference TRBV5-1 and TRBJ2-6): KAGVTQTPRYLIKTRGQQVTLSCSPISGHRSVSWYQQTPGQGLQFLFEYFSETQRNKGNFPGRFSGRQFSNSRSEMNVSTLELGDSALYLCASSPQGQSGANVLTFGAGSRLTVL.

The rearrangement joins TRBV9 to TRBJ2-1, with 8 bases aligning to TRBD2. CDR1 is SGDLS and CDR2 is YYNGEE in the germline V gene. CDR3 size: 16 residues. Trimming cost V 4 bases and J 6 bases; bases outside gene matches: 12. CDR3 residues: CASSRRGSGGGNEQFF. The CDR3 DNA is TGTGCCAGCAGCCGAAGAGGAAGCGGGGGAGGCAATGAGCAGTTCTTC.

This clone was seen once. This chain uses TRBV5-6 with TRBJ1-3; tentatively, D is TRBD1 (5 bases). The V end lost 0 bases, the J end lost 8 bases, and 15 bases lay between the germline ends. From germline, CDR1 is SGHDT and CDR2 YYEEEE. CDR3 length: 15 amino acids. This CDR3 reads CASSLVQGMGHTIYF. Written as DNA, the CDR3 is TGTGCCAGCAGCTTGGTCCAGGGTATGGGACACACCATATATTTT.

The gene calls are TRBV5-6 and TRBJ1-1; 8 nucleotides line up with TRBD1. Germline V gene data show CDR1 as SGHDT and CDR2 as YYEEEE. This CDR3 spans 14 amino acids. V shed 3 bases, J shed 0 bases, and the junction held 1 base outside the gene matches. CDR3: CASSWGQVNTEAFF. The CDR3, as DNA: TGTGCCAGCAGCTGGGGACAGGTGAACACTGAAGCTTTCTTT.

This chain links TRBV5-1 with TRBJ2-5; unclear D gene. This CDR3 comprises 16 residues. The germline V gene encodes CDR1 SGHRS and CDR2 YFSETQ. Trimming took off 3 bases at V and 2 bases at J, with 17 bases between the two ends. As DNA, the CDR3 is TGCGCCAGCAGCTCCCTGGAAGGGCAGTGGCAAGAGACCCAGTACTTC. It yields the protein CASSSLEGQWQETQYF.

This clone was detected only once. V gene TRBV6-5 combines with J gene TRBJ1-5; D unclear. This CDR3 has 15 residues. The germline V and J ends were trimmed by 5 bases and 1 base, with 12 bases remaining between them. Per germline, CDR1 MNHEY and CDR2 SVGAGI. The chain's CDR3 is CASSPERVSNQPQHF. The CDR3, as DNA: TGTGCCAGCAGTCCAGAAAGGGTCAGCAATCAGCCCCAGCATTTT.

This chain uses TRBV10-3 with TRBJ2-7; TRBD1 agrees at 11 bases. The germline CDR1 and CDR2 sequences are ENHRY and SYGVKD. This CDR3 is built from 13 residues. Trimming removed 10 bases from V and 3 bases from J; junction bases left unmatched: 5. The CDR3 protein is CATGGQGVYEQYF. CDR3 sequence (DNA): TGTGCCACGGGGGGACAGGGGGTCTACGAGCAGTACTTC.

The rearrangement joins TRBV5-1 to TRBJ1-4, with D possibly matching TRBD1 (6 bases). This CDR3 region has 17 residues. CDR1 and CDR2 (germline): SGHRS, YFSETQ. Trimming took 0 bases from V and 8 from J, leaving 20 bases between them. The CDR3 loop reads CASSLAPIGGRSEKLFF. The DNA for the CDR3 is TGCGCCAGCAGCTTGGCGCCCATAGGGGGAAGGAGCGAAAAACTGTTTTTT.

Regarding this clone: An end of the junction differs from the germline gene, which may be a read error. The rearrangement links TRBV2 to TRBJ1-1; 7 bases map to TRBD1. CDR3 length: 10 amino acids. Germline CDR1 reads SNHLY; CDR2 reads FYNNEI. CDR3 in DNA: TGTGCCAGCAGTGAAGAAGAGACAGGGTTT. The encoded protein is CASSEEETGF.

The V gene is TRBV28, the J gene TRBJ1-2; 10 positions match TRBD1. This CDR3 contains 15 residues. Trimming at V came to 1 base and at J to 6 bases, leaving 5 bases not matched to a gene. Germline CDR1 is MDHEN and CDR2 is SYDVKM. CDR3: CASSLLGDRGHGYTF. Here the CDR3 DNA reads TGTGCCAGCAGTTTATTGGGGGACAGGGGCCATGGCTACACCTTC.

The chain uses TRBV5-4 and TRBJ1-2; the match to TRBD1 covers 7 bases. J was trimmed by 2 bases and V by 2 bases; bases with no gene match: 6. Germline lookup yields CDR1 SGHNT and CDR2 YYREEE (reference sequence). The CDR3 sequence is 15 residues long. The CDR3 spells CASSFHPGQNYGYTF. The DNA of the CDR3 is TGTGCCAGCAGCTTTCACCCGGGACAGAACTATGGCTACACCTTC.

The chain couples TRBV6-1 to TRBJ2-6; D might be TRBD2 (6 bases). Germline CDR1 MNHNS, CDR2 SASEGT. The CDR3 has 15 residues. V shed 8 bases and J shed 0 bases, with 11 bases lying between them. CDR3 sequence: CASGVGGSGANVLTF. The DNA of the CDR3 is TGTGCCAGCGGCGTCGGGGGCTCTGGGGCCAACGTCCTGACTTTC.

Remarks on this clone: The sample has other DNA sequences that encode this CDR3 too. The V call is TRBV5-1, the J call TRBJ2-7; D assignment may be TRBD1 or TRBD2 (5 bases each). Germline V gives CDR1 SGHRS, CDR2 YFSETQ. The CDR3 loop spans 14 amino acids. The V end lost 1 base, the J end lost 2 bases, and 10 bases lay between the germline ends. In nucleotides, the CDR3 is TGCGCCAGCAGCTTGAGGGACCGAGCCTACGAGCAGTACTTC. Its protein product is CASSLRDRAYEQYF.

The CDR3 nucleotides are TGTGCCAGCAGCTTAGAACGGGGTTTGGGCTACACCTTC. It yields the protein CASSLERGLGYTF. The gene calls are TRBV7-9 and TRBJ1-2, with D unresolved. This CDR3 region has 13 residues. Deletions cut 1 base from V and 8 bases from J, with 11 bases between. Germline CDR1 reads SEHNR; CDR2 reads FQNEAQ (reference sequence).

In DNA, the CDR3 is TGTGCCAGCAGTGTGGGCGGGACAGGGTCTTATTCACCCCTCCACTTT. Its translation: CASSVGGTGSYSPLHF. The gene calls are TRBV5-6 and TRBJ1-6, with TRBD1 matching 9 bases. The germline CDR1 and CDR2 sequences are SGHDT and YYEEEE. This CDR3 comprises 16 residues. The trim removed 5 bases at V and 8 bases at J, leaving 11 bases unmatched.

V and J are TRBV7-9 and TRBJ1-6, with 11 bases that match TRBD1. V trimming: 3 bases; J trimming: 7 bases; junction bases outside the gene matches: 5. From germline, CDR1 is SEHNR and CDR2 FQNEAQ (reference sequence). The CDR3 covers 16 residues. The CDR3 DNA follows: TGTGCCAGCAGCTTGGGGGACAGGGGGTTAAATTCACCCCTCCACTTT. Protein sequence: CASSLGDRGLNSPLHF.

DNA for the CDR3: TGTGCCAGCAGCCCAGGACTAGCGGGGGGATGGGAGACCCAGTACTTC. Encoded protein: CASSPGLAGGWETQYF. V gene TRBV7-8 combines with J gene TRBJ2-5; 14 bases fit TRBD2. The V gene end was trimmed by 5 bases and the J gene end by 5 bases; junction bases not matched to a gene: 7. This CDR3 has 16 amino acids. The germline V gene encodes CDR1 SGHVS and CDR2 FQNEAQ.

The chain has TRBV5-1 and TRBJ1-3; 7 positions match TRBD1. CDR3 size: 16 residues. Looked up from germline, CDR1 is SGHRS and CDR2 is YFSETQ. V was pared by 4 bases and J by 0 bases, with 7 bases of the junction left unmatched. The DNA of the CDR3 is TGCGCCAGCAGCCTGCAGGGGGGCAACTCTGGAAACACCATATATTTT. This translates into CASSLQGGNSGNTIYF.

V is TRBV7-7 and J is TRBJ2-3, with a possible D match to TRBD2 (5 bases). The ends were cut back, 5 bases at V and 1 base at J, with 10 bases in the middle. Looked up from germline, CDR1 is SSHAT and CDR2 is FNYEAQ (reference sequence). The CDR3 extends over 14 amino acids. The CDR3 here is CASSRSGRTDTQYF. Written as DNA, the CDR3 is TGTGCCAGCAGCCGCAGCGGTCGCACAGATACGCAGTATTTT. Full variable domain (remainder filled in from reference TRBV7-7 and TRBJ2-3): GAGVSQSPRYKVTKRGQDVTLRCDPISSHATLYWYQQALGQGPEFLTYFNYEAQPDKSGLPSDRFSAERPEGSISTLTIQRTEQRDSAMYRCASSRSGRTDTQYFGPGTRLTVL.

The chain uses TRBV28 and TRBJ1-1; D not resolved. Trimming stripped 8 bases from V and 8 bases from J, with 24 bases between. Germline assignment: CDR1 MDHEN and CDR2 SYDVKM. This CDR3 is built from 15 residues. The CDR3 sequence: CASGVSTGGTEEAFF. The CDR3 nucleotides read TGTGCCAGCGGAGTATCGACGGGCGGAACTGAAGAAGCTTTCTTT.

The chain links TRBV7-2 to TRBJ2-1, with D uncertain. Germline V gene lookup returns CDR1 SGHTA and CDR2 FQGNSA. The V gene lost 2 bases and the J gene lost 4 bases, with 9 bases spanning the gap. This CDR3 region has 14 residues. The CDR3: CASSLMSGYNEQFF. The CDR3 region has the DNA TGTGCCAGCAGCTTAATGTCAGGATACAATGAGCAGTTCTTC.

The chain couples TRBV30 to TRBJ2-3, with D possibly called TRBD1 or TRBD2 (5 bases each). Looked up from germline, CDR1 is GTSNPN and CDR2 is SVGIG (reference sequence). The CDR3 length is 15 residues. V lost 0 bases, J lost 4 bases, and 14 bases lay in between. This CDR3 reads CAWSVRGTIADTQYF. The CDR3 DNA is TGTGCCTGGAGTGTCCGGGGCACGATAGCAGATACGCAGTATTTT. The whole variable domain, remainder taken from reference TRBV30 and TRBJ2-3, is SQTIHQWPATLVQPVGSPLSLECTVEGTSNPNLYWYRQAAGRGLQLLFYSVGIGQISSEVPQNLSASRPQDRQFILSSKKLLLSDSGFYLCAWSVRGTIADTQYFGPGTRLTVL.

The chain has TRBV5-1 and TRBJ2-2, with 10 bases fitting TRBD2. Germline CDR1 reads SGHRS; CDR2 reads YFSETQ. The CDR3 runs 16 residues. Trimming cost V 4 bases and J 3 bases; bases outside gene matches: 6. The CDR3 region is CASSVRLAGDTGELFF. CDR3 DNA sequence: TGCGCCAGCAGCGTAAGACTAGCGGGTGACACCGGGGAGCTGTTTTTT.

The genes are TRBV7-8 and TRBJ2-1; 8 positions match TRBD1. Germline V CDR1 and CDR2: SGHVS, FQNEAQ. The trim removed 2 bases at V and 4 bases at J, leaving 7 bases unmatched. CDR3 size: 16 residues. DNA of the CDR3: TGTGCCAGCAGCTTATCAGGGACAGGTTTTTACAATGAGCAGTTCTTC. It encodes CASSLSGTGFYNEQFF. Filled out from reference TRBV7-8 and TRBJ2-1, the complete variable domain reads GAGVSQSPRYKVAKRGQDVALRCDPISGHVSLFWYQQALGQGPEFLTYFQNEAQLDKSGLPSDRFFAERPEGSVSTLKIQRTQQEDSAVYLCASSLSGTGFYNEQFFGPGTRLTVL.

The V and J genes are TRBV30 and TRBJ1-2; a possible D gene is TRBD1 (5 bases). Germline values: CDR1 GTSNPN, CDR2 SVGIG (reference sequence). Trimming removed 7 bases from V and 4 bases from J, with 10 bases in between. This CDR3 comprises 11 residues. CDR3 loop: CALSGGYGYTF. The CDR3, as DNA: TGTGCCTTATCGGGGGGCTATGGCTACACCTTC.